The 6 T cell receptor beta chains given below trace back to one sample, sequenced in a study of cytomegalovirus exposure and HLA in healthy donors. Assay used: immunoSEQ multiplex PCR; TCRdb lists only in-frame clones, some missing. Among some 250,000 clones listed, 90% were seen once. Sample: PBMCs. These receptor sequences come from a woman under 30 in good health and CMV-seronegative.

The rearrangement joins TRBV28 to TRBJ2-7; D may be TRBD1 (6 bases). The CDR3 has 14 amino acids. The germline CDR1 and CDR2 sequences are MDHEN and SYDVKM. The V and J ends lost 5 bases and 2 bases respectively, with 13 bases between them. The CDR3 loop is CASSPGTPTYEQYV. The CDR3 coding sequence is TGTGCCAGCAGTCCCGGGACACCCACCTACGAGCAGTACGTC.

This clone was counted a single time. V gene TRBV28 combines with J gene TRBJ2-7, with a tentative D call TRBD1 (6 bases). This CDR3 comprises 13 residues. V lost 7 bases and J 0 bases, leaving 10 bases between the germline ends. CDR1 and CDR2 from the germline V gene are MDHEN and SYDVKM. The CDR3 DNA reads as TGTGCCAGCACCGGACAGCCCTCCTACGAGCAGTACGTC. Amino acids: CASTGQPSYEQYV.

This rearrangement joins TRBV18 to TRBJ2-5; weak D call: TRBD1 (6 bases). The CDR3 runs 18 residues. V lost 3 bases, J lost 2 bases, and 22 bases lay in between. Germline V lookup: CDR1 KGHSH, CDR2 LQKENI. CDR3 sequence reads: CASSPGLLDSSSQETQYF. The CDR3 DNA follows: TGTGCCAGCTCACCCGGTCTCCTGGACAGCTCCTCTCAAGAGACCCAGTACTTC.

The CDR3 sequence: CASSQTTTGELFF. In DNA form, the CDR3 reads TGTGCCAGCAGCCAGACAACTACCGGGGAGCTGTTTTTT. V gene TRBV13 combines with J gene TRBJ2-2; D is uncertain. Trimming took 5 bases from V and 5 from J, leaving 9 bases between them. The CDR3 is 13 amino acids. The germline V gene encodes CDR1 PRHDT and CDR2 FYEKMQ (reference sequence).

This clone was counted a single time. The rearrangement uses TRBV6-5 and TRBJ2-5; no clear D. CDR3 length: 14 amino acids. Between the trimmed V and J ends, which lost 2 bases and 4 bases, there was a span of 11 bases. The germline gives CDR1 MNHEY, CDR2 SVGAGI. CDR3 nucleotide sequence: TGTGCCAGCAGTTACCTGAGTCGTAGAGAGACCCAGTACTTC. Its protein is CASSYLSRRETQYF.

The CDR3 region has the DNA TGTGCCAGCAGCGTTACCGGGGTAGGCTATGGCTACACCTTC. Its translation: CASSVTGVGYGYTF. This chain connects TRBV9 to TRBJ1-2; D ambiguous. The CDR3 is 14 amino acids. CDR1 and CDR2 (germline): SGDLS, YYNGEE. V gave up 2 bases and J gave up 4 bases, with 12 bases separating them.